These 19 T cell receptor beta chains originate from one sample sequenced in a study of T cell responses to AZD1222 COVID-19 vaccine. Assay used: immunoSEQ multiplex PCR; TCRdb lists only in-frame clones, some missing. The repertoire holds about 140,000 clones, with 85% to 95% as singletons. The sample in question was peripheral blood, obtained after recovery from COVID-19. All receptors come from an adult who had recovered from COVID-19.

The CDR3 sequence: CASSPTRALGYGYTF. In nucleotides, the CDR3 is TGTGCCAGCAGTCCAACCCGGGCTCTAGGGTATGGCTACACCTTC. This rearrangement joins TRBV28 to TRBJ1-2; D is undetermined. The CDR3 has 15 amino acids. Per the germline V gene, CDR1 is MDHEN and CDR2 is SYDVKM. Trimming removed 5 bases from V and 5 bases from J, with 18 bases in between.

This chain uses TRBV3-1 (or the pseudogene TRBV3-2) with TRBJ2-5; D possibly uses TRBD1 or TRBD2 (5 bases each). Per germline, CDR1 LGHDT and CDR2 YNNKEL (reference sequence). Trimming pared 0 bases from V and 5 bases from J, leaving 7 bases between. This CDR3 region has 13 residues. In DNA, the CDR3 is TGTGCCAGCAGCCAAGAGGGGACGGAGACCCAGTACTTC. It translates to CASSQEGTETQYF.

The rearrangement uses TRBV19 and TRBJ2-2; TRBD1 matches at 8 bases. After removal of 8 bases from V and 4 bases from J, the junction contained 9 bases not matched to a gene. This CDR3 contains 15 residues. Germline V gene lookup returns CDR1 LNHDA and CDR2 SQIVND (reference sequence). The CDR3, as DNA: TGTGCCAGTCGACAGGGGAGTACTCGCACCGGGGAGCTGTTTTTT. Translation gives CASRQGSTRTGELFF.

This sequence joins TRBV12-2 and TRBJ2-5. TRBV12-2 is shown as a pseudogene. This CDR3 is built from 15 residues. CDR3 nucleotides: TGTGCAAGTCGCCTACAACCGGAAGGTCCAGAGACCCAGTACTTC. Protein: CASRLQPEGPETQYF.

The chain employs TRBV28 and TRBJ1-5; tentative D call: TRBD1 (5 bases). The V gene lost 7 bases and the J gene lost 10 bases, with 11 bases spanning the gap. The germline V gene has CDR1 MDHEN and CDR2 SYDVKM. The CDR3 has 11 amino acids. The CDR3 is CASNLGGPQHF. The DNA of the CDR3 is TGTGCCAGCAATTTGGGGGGTCCCCAGCATTTT.

Concerning this clone: Mismatch with germline at one junction end may stem from a read error. The chain recombines TRBV23-1 with TRBJ2-7; TRBD2 aligns across 8 bases. TRBV23-1 qualifies as an ORF whose function is uncertain. This CDR3 is built from 15 residues. For the CDR3, the DNA is TGCGCCAGCATTCAAAGCGGGGGTAACGGGGACGAGCAGTACTTC. This codes for CASIQSGGNGDEQYF.

The chain combines TRBV6-5 with TRBJ1-2; D call uncertain. The CDR3 is made up of 12 amino acids. The V end was cut by 0 bases, the J end by 7 bases, with 6 bases between. The germline gives CDR1 MNHEY, CDR2 SVGAGI. The chain's CDR3 is CASSYSGAGYTF. In nucleotides, the CDR3 is TGTGCCAGCAGTTACTCTGGAGCTGGCTACACCTTC.

The chain is built from TRBV9 and TRBJ1-1, with D perhaps TRBD1 (5 bases). The germline CDR1 and CDR2 sequences are SGDLS and YYNGEE. Trimming left V 2 bases short and J 3 bases short, with 14 bases between. There are 15 residues in the CDR3. This CDR3 reads CASSVGPRKDTEAFF. In nucleotides, the CDR3 is TGTGCCAGCAGCGTGGGGCCGAGGAAGGACACTGAAGCTTTCTTT.

This CDR3 reads CASSISTQGNQPQHF. The CDR3 DNA is TGTGCCAGTAGTATATCCACACAGGGCAATCAGCCCCAGCATTTT. The chain is built from TRBV19 and TRBJ1-5; perhaps TRBD1 as D (5 bases). This CDR3 contains 15 residues. Deletions cut 2 bases from V and 2 bases from J, with 10 bases between. Germline V gene data show CDR1 as LNHDA and CDR2 as SQIVND (reference sequence).

The chain recombines TRBV4-2 with TRBJ1-2, with D tentatively TRBD1 (5 bases). V was trimmed by 1 base and J by 4 bases, leaving 10 bases between them. This CDR3 has 14 amino acids. Per germline, CDR1 LGHNA and CDR2 YNFKEQ. CDR3: CASSQGQMIYGYTF. CDR3 sequence (DNA): TGTGCCAGCAGCCAAGGACAGATGATCTATGGCTACACCTTC.

This clone was recorded once. The chain recombines TRBV9 with TRBJ2-4; D may correspond to TRBD1 or TRBD2 (5 bases each). With 4 bases removed from V and 9 bases from J, the gap between germline ends came to 17 bases. CDR3 length: 14 residues. CDR1 and CDR2 from the germline V gene are SGDLS and YYNGEE. The CDR3 bases are TGTGCCAGCAGCTCGGGACCTGCGGGCAGCATTCAGTACTTC. Translating it yields CASSSGPAGSIQYF.

This chain joins TRBV20-1 and TRBJ1-2; no clear D gene. There are 11 residues in the CDR3. Germline V gives CDR1 DFQATT, CDR2 SNEGSKA (reference sequence). Trimming left V 1 base short and J 8 bases short, with 8 bases between. CDR3 in amino acids: CSARGVRGYTF. Written as DNA, the CDR3 is TGCAGTGCTAGAGGGGTGAGGGGCTACACCTTC.

V and J are TRBV18 and TRBJ1-5; 9 nucleotides match TRBD1. CDR1 and CDR2 from the germline V gene are KGHSH and LQKENI. V was clipped by 2 bases and J by 4 bases; unmatched bases: 6. The CDR3 spans 16 residues. CDR3 protein: CASSPYGTGLNQPQHF. The CDR3 nucleotides read TGTGCCAGCTCACCATACGGGACAGGGCTAAATCAGCCCCAGCATTTT.

V is TRBV11-1 and J is TRBJ2-7, with D uncertain. The CDR3 has 12 residues. CDR1 and CDR2 from the germline V gene are SGHAT and FQDESV (reference sequence). V lost 6 bases to trimming and J lost 4 bases, with 10 bases between them. CDR3 sequence: CASSLGTYEQYF. In nucleotides, the CDR3 is TGTGCCAGCAGTCTGGGAACTTACGAGCAGTACTTC. Using reference TRBV11-1 and TRBJ2-7 for the parts outside the CDR3, the full variable domain is EAEVAQSPRYKITEKSQAVAFWCDPISGHATLYWYRQILGQGPELLVQFQDESVVDDSQLPKDRFSAERLKGVDSTLKIQPAELGDSAMYLCASSLGTYEQYFGPGTRLTVT.

The chain combines TRBV6-2 or TRBV6-3 with TRBJ2-1, with TRBD2 identical over 11 bases. This CDR3 is built from 17 residues. Germline V gene data show CDR1 as MNHEY and CDR2 as SVGEGT. Trimming removed 6 bases from V and 2 bases from J; junction bases left unmatched: 9. The DNA of the CDR3 is TGTGCCAGCAGCCCTGGGACTAGCGGCATACCCTACAATGAGCAGTTCTTC. This encodes CASSPGTSGIPYNEQFF.

The chain employs TRBV18 and TRBJ1-4; possible D gene TRBD1, 5 bases. The CDR3 consists of 15 residues. V was shortened by 3 bases and J by 8 bases, with 16 bases between the two germline ends. Per the germline V gene, CDR1 is KGHSH and CDR2 is LQKENI. The CDR3 DNA follows: TGTGCCAGCTCACCCCAGGAGGGATCAGGGGAAAAACTGTTTTTT. Protein sequence: CASSPQEGSGEKLFF.

This chain connects TRBV3-1 (or the pseudogene TRBV3-2) to TRBJ2-7, with D possibly matching TRBD2 (6 bases). The germline gives CDR1 LGHDT, CDR2 YNNKEL (reference sequence). This CDR3 contains 15 residues. Deletions cut 4 bases from V and 2 bases from J, with 15 bases between. The CDR3 DNA reads TGTGCCAGCAGCCCTAGGGACTGGAATACCTACGAGCAGTACTTC. Translated: CASSPRDWNTYEQYF.

The V call is TRBV6-5, the J call TRBJ2-1; 12 bases fit TRBD2. Germline CDR1 MNHEY, CDR2 SVGAGI. Trimming cost V 5 bases and J 6 bases; bases outside gene matches: 5. There are 15 residues in the CDR3. CDR3 bases: TGTGCCAGCAGTAAGACTAGCGGGAGAAGCAATGAGCAGTTCTTC. Translated, it gives CASSKTSGRSNEQFF.

The rearrangement joins TRBV15 to TRBJ2-2, with D possibly called TRBD1 or TRBD2 (6 bases each). Germline values: CDR1 LNHNV, CDR2 YYDKDF (reference sequence). V was clipped by 0 bases and J by 4 bases, with 18 bases between them. This CDR3 has 18 amino acids. CDR3 in amino acids: CATSRDYDGGAGTGELFF. The CDR3 nucleotides read TGTGCCACCAGCAGAGATTACGACGGGGGCGCGGGCACCGGGGAGCTGTTTTTT.